The clone carrying this T cell receptor beta chain was observed at least ten times. The sample belongs to a study of metastatic and nonmetastatic thyroid tumors. TCRdb re-clonotyped the PCR reads through MiXCR. Among some 11,000 clones, 25% to 40% were seen once, and the ten largest hold about an eighth. In germline, CDR1 is MGHRA, CDR2 YSYEKL. V was clipped by 4 bases and J by 7 bases, with 19 bases between them. CDR3 size: 16 residues. Every patient underwent thyroid surgery untreated. The sequence was obtained from a female donor with papillary thyroid cancer or a benign thyroid nodule (not recorded which). Some clones in this sample may be carry-over from other donors' samples. Sequencing used tumor tissue. The V gene is TRBV4-1, the J gene TRBJ2-2; TRBD2 is a possible D gene (5 bases). The CDR3 spells CASSRSVASTGGELFF. As DNA, the CDR3 is TGCGCCAGCAGCCGGTCCGTGGCTAGCACCGGCGGGGAGCTGTTTTTT.